The rows below give T cell receptor beta chains drawn from one sample of a study of T cell responses to AZD1222 COVID-19 vaccine. Assay used: immunoSEQ multiplex PCR; TCRdb lists only in-frame clones, some missing. The sample consists of approximately 150,000 clones, about 90% of them appearing once. The sample was peripheral blood, taken on day 0 of MenACWY control vaccination. These receptors all come from an adult in good health. Each CDR3 is given with its conserved first and last residue. The D gene is left open where the match is weak. Clone size is not always given. Where it is, it says once, few, many or a class for expanded clones.

abundance: NA; j_gene: TRBJ1-6; d_gene: NA; v_gene: TRBV7-9; CDR3nt: TGTGCCAGCAGCTTGGGGGGCCTGGGTTCACCCCTCCACTTT; CDR3aa: CASSLGGLGSPLHF
abundance: once; j_gene: TRBJ1-1; d_gene: NA; v_gene: TRBV19; CDR3nt: TGTGCCAGTAGTATCGGAAGCGTTTGGATAGGAGGATCTACCCAGCGAGCTTTCTTT; CDR3aa: CASSIGSVWIGGSTQRAFF
abundance: NA; j_gene: TRBJ2-1; d_gene: NA; v_gene: TRBV19; CDR3nt: TGTGCCAGTAGTATAGCCCCGGACGGTTACAATGAGCAGTTCTTC; CDR3aa: CASSIAPDGYNEQFF
abundance: NA; j_gene: TRBJ1-4; d_gene: TRBD1; v_gene: TRBV5-1; CDR3nt: TGCGCCAGCAGCTTGATTACGACAGGGGTGGCTGAAAAACTGTTTTTT; CDR3aa: CASSLITTGVAEKLFF
abundance: few; j_gene: TRBJ1-3; d_gene: NA; v_gene: TRBV6-5; CDR3nt: TGTGCCAGCAGCCCCGACCCTTACTCTGGAAACACCATATATTTT; CDR3aa: CASSPDPYSGNTIYF
abundance: NA; j_gene: TRBJ2-7; d_gene: NA; v_gene: TRBV7-6; CDR3nt: TGTGCCAGCAGCTTAGCGGGGGGAGGGGGAGACGAGCAGTACTTC; CDR3aa: CASSLAGGGGDEQYF
abundance: NA; j_gene: TRBJ1-3; d_gene: NA; v_gene: TRBV9; CDR3nt: TGTGCCAGCACCCCGACGGGGGGACCCACTGGAAACACCATATATTTT; CDR3aa: CASTPTGGPTGNTIYF
abundance: NA; j_gene: TRBJ2-7; d_gene: TRBD1; v_gene: TRBV30; CDR3nt: TGTGCCTGGGGCCGATGGGCAGGGGGTAGGTACGAGCAGTACTTC; CDR3aa: CAWGRWAGGRYEQYF
abundance: once; j_gene: TRBJ2-7; d_gene: TRBD2; v_gene: TRBV5-1; CDR3nt: TGCGCCAGCAGCTTGGCCGGGACTAAGAACTACGAGCAGTACTTC; CDR3aa: CASSLAGTKNYEQYF
abundance: NA; j_gene: TRBJ1-2; d_gene: NA; v_gene: TRBV7-9; CDR3nt: TGTGCCAGCAGCTTAGAAGTCAGGCGGTACGCCTTC; CDR3aa: CASSLEVRRYAF
abundance: NA; j_gene: TRBJ1-5; d_gene: NA; v_gene: TRBV5-6; CDR3nt: TGTGCCAGCAGCGCGACAGGCTTAGATCAGCCCCAGCATTTT; CDR3aa: CASSATGLDQPQHF
abundance: NA; j_gene: TRBJ1-2; d_gene: NA; v_gene: TRBV24-1; CDR3nt: TGTGCCACCAGTGATTCAGGTGGGGCAGGGACTATCTATGGCTACACCTTC; CDR3aa: CATSDSGGAGTIYGYTF
abundance: NA; j_gene: TRBJ2-3; d_gene: NA; v_gene: TRBV7-9; CDR3nt: TGTGCCAGCAGCCGCACAGATACGCAGTATTTT; CDR3aa: CASSRTDTQYF
abundance: once; j_gene: TRBJ2-7; d_gene: NA; v_gene: TRBV3-1/TRBV3-2; CDR3nt: TGTGCCAGCAGCCAACCAGGAGGAGCGGGTAGCTCCTACGAGCAGTACTTC; CDR3aa: CASSQPGGAGSSYEQYF
abundance: NA; j_gene: TRBJ1-5; d_gene: NA; v_gene: TRBV19; CDR3nt: TGTGCCAGTAAGGAGGAAGTCGCGGGGTCCCAGCCCCAGCATTTT; CDR3aa: CASKEEVAGSQPQHF
abundance: NA; j_gene: TRBJ2-3; d_gene: TRBD2; v_gene: TRBV6-4; CDR3nt: TGTGCCAGCAGTTTTAGCGGGAAAAGCACAGATACGCAGTATTTT; CDR3aa: CASSFSGKSTDTQYF
abundance: NA; j_gene: TRBJ1-1; d_gene: TRBD1; v_gene: TRBV3-1/TRBV3-2; CDR3nt: TGTGCCAGCAGCCTAGGACAGGAGGGCACTGAAGCTTTCTTT; CDR3aa: CASSLGQEGTEAFF
abundance: NA; j_gene: TRBJ2-1; d_gene: TRBD2; v_gene: TRBV28; CDR3nt: TGTGCCAGCAGTGTGACTAGCGGACCTTACAATGAGCAGTTCTTC; CDR3aa: CASSVTSGPYNEQFF
abundance: NA; j_gene: TRBJ1-3; d_gene: NA; v_gene: TRBV7-9; CDR3nt: TGTGCCAGCAGCTTAGATGGGGCCATCTCTGGAAACACCATATATTTT; CDR3aa: CASSLDGAISGNTIYF
abundance: NA; j_gene: TRBJ2-7; d_gene: NA; v_gene: TRBV7-9; CDR3nt: TGTGCCAGCAGCTTTAGTGGGACTTTTTCCTACGAGCAGTACTTC; CDR3aa: CASSFSGTFSYEQYF
abundance: NA; j_gene: TRBJ2-1; d_gene: TRBD2; v_gene: TRBV28; CDR3nt: TGTGCCAGCAGTTTAGTCGGGGCTAGCGGGATTCTCTACAATGAGCAGTTCTTC; CDR3aa: CASSLVGASGILYNEQFF
abundance: NA; j_gene: TRBJ2-1; d_gene: NA; v_gene: TRBV7-2; CDR3nt: TGTGCCAGCAGCTCCCCTCAGGAGCGACGGAATGAGCAGTTCTTC; CDR3aa: CASSSPQERRNEQFF
abundance: NA; j_gene: TRBJ2-1; d_gene: NA; v_gene: TRBV9; CDR3nt: TGTGCCAGCAGCGCCCAGTCGCCCAATGAGCAGTTCTTC; CDR3aa: CASSAQSPNEQFF
abundance: NA; j_gene: TRBJ2-7; d_gene: NA; v_gene: TRBV6-6; CDR3nt: TGTGCCAGCAGTTACTCCAAAACCTACGAGCAGTACTTC; CDR3aa: CASSYSKTYEQYF
abundance: NA; j_gene: TRBJ1-3; d_gene: NA; v_gene: TRBV11-2; CDR3nt: TGTGCCAGCAGCGTCTCTGGAAACACCATATATTTT; CDR3aa: CASSVSGNTIYF
abundance: NA; j_gene: TRBJ2-2; d_gene: NA; v_gene: TRBV5-1; CDR3nt: TGCGCCAGCAGACCCCAGGGAACCGGTACCGGGGAGCTGTTTTTT; CDR3aa: CASRPQGTGTGELFF
abundance: NA; j_gene: TRBJ2-1; d_gene: TRBD2; v_gene: TRBV24-1; CDR3nt: TGTGCCACCAGTGTTCAGACTAGCGGGTTCTACAATGAGCAGTTCTTC; CDR3aa: CATSVQTSGFYNEQFF
abundance: NA; j_gene: TRBJ2-3; d_gene: TRBD2; v_gene: TRBV6-5; CDR3nt: TGTGCCAGCAGCGTCCTAGCGGGAGGCACAGATACGCAGTATTTT; CDR3aa: CASSVLAGGTDTQYF
abundance: once; j_gene: TRBJ1-6; d_gene: TRBD1; v_gene: TRBV2; CDR3nt: TGTGCCAGCAGCTACGAGACAGGGCGCAATTCACCCCTCCACTTT; CDR3aa: CASSYETGRNSPLHF
abundance: NA; j_gene: TRBJ2-2; d_gene: NA; v_gene: TRBV9; CDR3nt: TGTGCCAGCAGCGTAGACGCGGGGATCACCGGGGAGCTGTTTTTT; CDR3aa: CASSVDAGITGELFF
abundance: once; j_gene: TRBJ1-2; d_gene: NA; v_gene: TRBV27; CDR3nt: TGTGCCAGCAGTTGGGGGACTAACTATGGCTACACCTTC; CDR3aa: CASSWGTNYGYTF
abundance: NA; j_gene: TRBJ2-3; d_gene: NA; v_gene: TRBV4-1; CDR3nt: TGCGCCAGCAGCCCGACAGATGCCGGCACAGATACGCAGTATTTT; CDR3aa: CASSPTDAGTDTQYF
abundance: NA; j_gene: TRBJ1-1; d_gene: NA; v_gene: TRBV5-1; CDR3nt: TGCGCCAGCAGCTTGGGGTGGAACACTGAAGCTTTCTTT; CDR3aa: CASSLGWNTEAFF
abundance: NA; j_gene: TRBJ1-4; d_gene: NA; v_gene: TRBV10-3; CDR3nt: TGTGCCATCAGTGAGTCGAGGGTCGGAGCCACTAATGAAAAACTGTTTTTT; CDR3aa: CAISESRVGATNEKLFF
abundance: NA; j_gene: TRBJ2-4; d_gene: NA; v_gene: TRBV19; CDR3nt: TGTGCCAGTAGTACGGACTTCTCCGGCATTCAGTACTTC; CDR3aa: CASSTDFSGIQYF
abundance: NA; j_gene: TRBJ1-1; d_gene: TRBD1; v_gene: TRBV29-1; CDR3nt: TGCAGCGTGAGAGGACAGGGCACTGAAGCTTTCTTT; CDR3aa: CSVRGQGTEAFF
abundance: NA; j_gene: TRBJ2-1; d_gene: TRBD2; v_gene: TRBV7-9; CDR3nt: TGTGCCAGCAGCGGTAGCGGGAGGCGAACCTCCTACAATGAGCAGTTCTTC; CDR3aa: CASSGSGRRTSYNEQFF
abundance: NA; j_gene: TRBJ2-1; d_gene: NA; v_gene: TRBV27; CDR3nt: TGTGCCAGCAGTTCGACGTACAATGAGCAGTTCTTC; CDR3aa: CASSSTYNEQFF
abundance: NA; j_gene: TRBJ1-1; d_gene: NA; v_gene: TRBV6-5; CDR3nt: TGTGCCAGCAGGTTCGACAAGAACACTGAAGCTTTCTTT; CDR3aa: CASRFDKNTEAFF
abundance: once; j_gene: TRBJ2-6; d_gene: NA; v_gene: TRBV5-1; CDR3nt: TGCGCCAGCAGCTTGGAGGTCTCTGGGGCCAACGTCCTGACTTTC; CDR3aa: CASSLEVSGANVLTF
abundance: NA; j_gene: TRBJ1-6; d_gene: TRBD1; v_gene: TRBV4-2; CDR3nt: TGTGCCAGCAGCCCGGGTAACAGGGGTAACTATAATTCACCCCTCCACTTT; CDR3aa: CASSPGNRGNYNSPLHF
abundance: NA; j_gene: TRBJ1-1; d_gene: NA; v_gene: TRBV19; CDR3nt: TGTGCCACTTCGAACACTGAAGCTTTCTTT; CDR3aa: CATSNTEAFF
abundance: NA; j_gene: TRBJ1-2; d_gene: NA; v_gene: TRBV12-3/TRBV12-4; CDR3nt: TGTGCCAGCAGCCAGGGTAACTATGGCTACACCTTC; CDR3aa: CASSQGNYGYTF
abundance: NA; j_gene: TRBJ2-7; d_gene: NA; v_gene: TRBV2; CDR3nt: TGTGCCAGCCTGACAGGGAGGGAGCAGTACTTC; CDR3aa: CASLTGREQYF
abundance: NA; j_gene: TRBJ1-1; d_gene: TRBD1; v_gene: TRBV2; CDR3nt: TGTGCCAGCAGCGTGGGACAGGCCCGGAACACTGAAGCTTTCTTT; CDR3aa: CASSVGQARNTEAFF
abundance: NA; j_gene: TRBJ2-6; d_gene: NA; v_gene: TRBV5-1; CDR3nt: TGCGCCAGCAGCTCGGGGGCTGGGGCCAACGTCCTGACTTTC; CDR3aa: CASSSGAGANVLTF
abundance: NA; j_gene: TRBJ2-3; d_gene: NA; v_gene: TRBV5-1; CDR3nt: TGCGCCAGCAGCTTATTTAGTCCCACAGATACGCAGTATTTT; CDR3aa: CASSLFSPTDTQYF
abundance: NA; j_gene: TRBJ2-7; d_gene: TRBD1; v_gene: TRBV5-1; CDR3nt: TGCGCCAGCAGCTCCCGACAGGGACCCTACGAGCAGTACTTC; CDR3aa: CASSSRQGPYEQYF
abundance: NA; j_gene: TRBJ2-7; d_gene: NA; v_gene: TRBV5-6; CDR3nt: TGTGCCAGCAGCTCGCGGGGACTGGCTGGGGACGAGCAGTACTTC; CDR3aa: CASSSRGLAGDEQYF
abundance: NA; j_gene: TRBJ1-4; d_gene: NA; v_gene: TRBV5-1; CDR3nt: TGCGCCAGCACCTCAGCGGGGGGGAATGAAAAACTGTTTTTT; CDR3aa: CASTSAGGNEKLFF
abundance: NA; j_gene: TRBJ2-7; d_gene: TRBD1; v_gene: TRBV4-1; CDR3nt: TGCGCCAGCAGCCACTCCGGGACAGTGCCTTACGAGCAGTACTTC; CDR3aa: CASSHSGTVPYEQYF